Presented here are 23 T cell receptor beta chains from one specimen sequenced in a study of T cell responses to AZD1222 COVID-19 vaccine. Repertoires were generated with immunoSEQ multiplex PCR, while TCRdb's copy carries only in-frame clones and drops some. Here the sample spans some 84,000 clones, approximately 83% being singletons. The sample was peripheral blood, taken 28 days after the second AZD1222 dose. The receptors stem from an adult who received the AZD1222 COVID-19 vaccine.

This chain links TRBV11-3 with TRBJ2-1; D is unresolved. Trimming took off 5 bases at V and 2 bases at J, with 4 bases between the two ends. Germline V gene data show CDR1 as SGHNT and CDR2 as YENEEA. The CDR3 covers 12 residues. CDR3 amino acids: CASSRAYNEQFF. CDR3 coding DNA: TGTGCCAGCAGCCGGGCCTACAATGAGCAGTTCTTC.

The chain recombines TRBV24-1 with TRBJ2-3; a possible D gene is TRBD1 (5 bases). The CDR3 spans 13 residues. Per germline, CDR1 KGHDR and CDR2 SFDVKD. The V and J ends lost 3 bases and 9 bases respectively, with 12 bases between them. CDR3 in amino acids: CATSDIRVGTQYF. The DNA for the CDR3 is TGTGCCACCAGTGATATCAGGGTGGGGACGCAGTATTTT.

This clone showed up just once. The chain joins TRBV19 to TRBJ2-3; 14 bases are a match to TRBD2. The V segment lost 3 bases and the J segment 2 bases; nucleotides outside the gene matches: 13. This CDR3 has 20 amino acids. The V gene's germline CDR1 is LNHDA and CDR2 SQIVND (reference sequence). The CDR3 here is CASSIGLAGGRGSVTDTQYF. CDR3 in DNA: TGTGCCAGTAGTATCGGACTAGCGGGAGGAAGGGGTTCGGTCACAGATACGCAGTATTTT. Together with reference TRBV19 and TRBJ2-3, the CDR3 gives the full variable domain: DGGITQSPKYLFRKEGQNVTLSCEQNLNHDAMYWYRQDPGQGLRLIYYSQIVNDFQKGDIAEGYSVSREKKESFPLTVTSAQKNPTAFYLCASSIGLAGGRGSVTDTQYFGPGTRLTVL.

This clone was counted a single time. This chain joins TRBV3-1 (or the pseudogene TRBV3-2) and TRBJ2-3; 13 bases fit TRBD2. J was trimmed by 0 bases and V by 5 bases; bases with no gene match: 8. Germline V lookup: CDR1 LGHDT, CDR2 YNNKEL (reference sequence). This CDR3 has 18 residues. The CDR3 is CASSTRLAGGPSTDTQYF. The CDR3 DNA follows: TGTGCCAGCAGCACACGACTAGCGGGGGGACCTAGCACAGATACGCAGTATTTT.

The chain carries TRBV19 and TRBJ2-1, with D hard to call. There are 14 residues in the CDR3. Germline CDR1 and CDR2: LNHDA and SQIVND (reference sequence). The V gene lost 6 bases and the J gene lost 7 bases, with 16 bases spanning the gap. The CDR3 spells CASRTTGVMNEQFF. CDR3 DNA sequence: TGTGCCAGTAGGACAACTGGGGTAATGAATGAGCAGTTCTTC. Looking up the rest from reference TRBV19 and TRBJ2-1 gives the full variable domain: DGGITQSPKYLFRKEGQNVTLSCEQNLNHDAMYWYRQDPGQGLRLIYYSQIVNDFQKGDIAEGYSVSREKKESFPLTVTSAQKNPTAFYLCASRTTGVMNEQFFGPGTRLTVL.

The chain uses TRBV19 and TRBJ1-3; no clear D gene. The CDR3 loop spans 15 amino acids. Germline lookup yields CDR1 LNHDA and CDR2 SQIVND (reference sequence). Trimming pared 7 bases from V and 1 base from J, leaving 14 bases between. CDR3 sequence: CASNEAVGSGNTIYF. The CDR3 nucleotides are TGTGCCAGTAACGAGGCGGTTGGATCTGGAAACACCATATATTTT.

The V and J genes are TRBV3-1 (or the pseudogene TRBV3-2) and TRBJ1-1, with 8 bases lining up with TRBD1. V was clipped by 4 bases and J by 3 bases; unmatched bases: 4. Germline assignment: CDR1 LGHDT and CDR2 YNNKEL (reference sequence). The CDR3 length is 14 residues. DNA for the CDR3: TGTGCCAGCAGCCTGAGACAGGGGTACACTGAAGCTTTCTTT. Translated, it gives CASSLRQGYTEAFF.

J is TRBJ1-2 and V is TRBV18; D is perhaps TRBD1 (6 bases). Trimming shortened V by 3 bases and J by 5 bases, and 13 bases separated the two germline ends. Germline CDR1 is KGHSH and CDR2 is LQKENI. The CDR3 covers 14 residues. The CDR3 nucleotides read TGTGCCAGCTCACCTAACAGGGACCCATATGGCTACACCTTC. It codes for CASSPNRDPYGYTF.

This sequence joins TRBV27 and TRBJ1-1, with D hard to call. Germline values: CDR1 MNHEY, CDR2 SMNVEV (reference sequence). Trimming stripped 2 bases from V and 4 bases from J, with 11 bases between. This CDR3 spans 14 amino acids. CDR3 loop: CASSLSWRTTEAFF. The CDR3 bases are TGTGCCAGCAGTTTAAGTTGGCGTACCACTGAAGCTTTCTTT.

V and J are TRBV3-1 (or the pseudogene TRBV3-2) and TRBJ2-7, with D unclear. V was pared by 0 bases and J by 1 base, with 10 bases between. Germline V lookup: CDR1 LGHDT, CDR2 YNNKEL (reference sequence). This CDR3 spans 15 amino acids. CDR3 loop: CASSQDAGKSYEQYF. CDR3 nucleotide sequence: TGTGCCAGCAGCCAAGACGCCGGAAAATCCTACGAGCAGTACTTC.

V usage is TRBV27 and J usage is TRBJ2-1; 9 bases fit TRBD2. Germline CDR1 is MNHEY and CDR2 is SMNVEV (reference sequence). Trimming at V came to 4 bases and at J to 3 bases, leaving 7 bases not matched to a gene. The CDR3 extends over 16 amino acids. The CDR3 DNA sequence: TGTGCCAGCAGTTCTTCAGCGGGGGGCAACTACAATGAGCAGTTCTTC. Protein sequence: CASSSSAGGNYNEQFF.

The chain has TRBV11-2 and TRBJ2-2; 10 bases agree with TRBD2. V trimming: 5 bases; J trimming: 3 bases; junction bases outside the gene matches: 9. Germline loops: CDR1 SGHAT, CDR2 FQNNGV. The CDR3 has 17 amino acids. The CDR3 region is CASSPLLAGGYTGELFF. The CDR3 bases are TGTGCCAGCAGCCCCCTTTTAGCGGGGGGATACACCGGGGAGCTGTTTTTT.

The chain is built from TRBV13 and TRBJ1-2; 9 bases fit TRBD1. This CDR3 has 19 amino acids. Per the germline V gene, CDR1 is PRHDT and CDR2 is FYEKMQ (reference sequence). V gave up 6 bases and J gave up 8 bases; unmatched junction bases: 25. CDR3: CASSIRSSIVTGGDFGYTF. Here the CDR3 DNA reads TGTGCCAGCAGTATCCGATCCTCAATAGTTACAGGGGGCGATTTCGGCTACACCTTC.

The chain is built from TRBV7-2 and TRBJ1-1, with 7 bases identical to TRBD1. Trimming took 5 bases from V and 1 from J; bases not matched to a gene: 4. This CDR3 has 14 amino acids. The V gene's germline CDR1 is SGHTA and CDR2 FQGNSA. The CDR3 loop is CASSRGQRNTEAFF. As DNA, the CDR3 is TGTGCCAGCAGCCGGGGACAGAGGAACACTGAAGCTTTCTTT.

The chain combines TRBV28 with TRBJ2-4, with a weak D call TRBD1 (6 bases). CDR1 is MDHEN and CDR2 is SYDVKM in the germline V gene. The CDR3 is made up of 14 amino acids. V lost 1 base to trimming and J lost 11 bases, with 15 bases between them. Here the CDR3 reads CASSLSGGLDVQYF. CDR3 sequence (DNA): TGTGCCAGCAGTTTATCTGGGGGCTTAGACGTTCAGTACTTC.

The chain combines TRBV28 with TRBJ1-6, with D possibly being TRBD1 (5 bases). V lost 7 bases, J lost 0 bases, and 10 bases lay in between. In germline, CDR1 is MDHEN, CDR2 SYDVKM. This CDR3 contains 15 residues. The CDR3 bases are TGTGCCAGCATGGCAGACAGCTCCTATAATTCACCCCTCCACTTT. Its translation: CASMADSSYNSPLHF.

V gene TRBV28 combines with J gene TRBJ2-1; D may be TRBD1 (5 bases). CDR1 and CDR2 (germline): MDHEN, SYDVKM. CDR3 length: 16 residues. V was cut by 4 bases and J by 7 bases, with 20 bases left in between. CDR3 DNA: TGTGCCAGCAGTTCCCCCTCGCAGGGCCTGAAAAATGAGCAGTTCTTC. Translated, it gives CASSSPSQGLKNEQFF.

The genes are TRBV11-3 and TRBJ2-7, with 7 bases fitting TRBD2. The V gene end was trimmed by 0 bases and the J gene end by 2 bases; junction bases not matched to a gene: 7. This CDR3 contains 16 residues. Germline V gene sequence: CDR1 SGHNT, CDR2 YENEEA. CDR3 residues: CASSLEEAGTTYEQYF. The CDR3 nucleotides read TGTGCCAGCAGCTTAGAGGAAGCAGGGACTACCTACGAGCAGTACTTC.

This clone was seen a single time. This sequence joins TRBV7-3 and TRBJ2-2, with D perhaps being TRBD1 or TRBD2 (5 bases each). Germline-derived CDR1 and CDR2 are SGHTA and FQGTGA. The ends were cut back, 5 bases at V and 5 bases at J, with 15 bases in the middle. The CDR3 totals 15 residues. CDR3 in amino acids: CASSEFRDATGELFF. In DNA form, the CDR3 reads TGTGCCAGCAGCGAATTCCGGGACGCAACCGGGGAGCTGTTTTTT.

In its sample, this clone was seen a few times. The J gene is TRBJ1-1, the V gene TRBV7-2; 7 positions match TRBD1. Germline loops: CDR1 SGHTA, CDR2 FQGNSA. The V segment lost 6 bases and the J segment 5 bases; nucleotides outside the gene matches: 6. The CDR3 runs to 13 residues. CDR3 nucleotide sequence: TGTGCCAGCAGTTCCAGGGGGAGGACTGAAGCTTTCTTT. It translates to CASSSRGRTEAFF.

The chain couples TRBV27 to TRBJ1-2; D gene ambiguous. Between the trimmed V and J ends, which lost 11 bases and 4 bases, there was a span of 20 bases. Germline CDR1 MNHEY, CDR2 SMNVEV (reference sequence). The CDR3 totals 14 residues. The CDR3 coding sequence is TGTGCCCAAGGAGGACTGCTTTGTGCCTATGGCTACACCTTC. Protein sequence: CAQGGLLCAYGYTF.

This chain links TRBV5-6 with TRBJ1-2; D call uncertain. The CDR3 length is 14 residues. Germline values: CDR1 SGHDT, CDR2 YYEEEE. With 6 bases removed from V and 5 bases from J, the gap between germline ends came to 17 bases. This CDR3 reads CASTGVGRFYGYTF. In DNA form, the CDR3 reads TGTGCCAGCACCGGGGTAGGGAGGTTTTATGGCTACACCTTC.

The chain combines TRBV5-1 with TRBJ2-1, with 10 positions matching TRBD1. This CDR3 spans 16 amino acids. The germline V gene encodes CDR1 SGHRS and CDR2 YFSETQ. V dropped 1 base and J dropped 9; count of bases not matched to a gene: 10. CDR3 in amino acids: CASSLNGQGGVGEQFF. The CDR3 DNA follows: TGCGCCAGCAGCTTGAATGGACAGGGGGGTGTGGGTGAGCAGTTCTTC.